These 7 T cell receptor beta chains share one sample of origin, sequenced in a study of a mutant IDH1 vaccine in newly diagnosed glioma. Some clones are missing from TCRdb's copy, which holds only in-frame ones; the method was immunoSEQ multiplex PCR. The sample yields 50,000 or so clones, around 80% seen once. Specified time point: week 5, during vaccination. The investigators gave 300 ug of mutant IDH1 20-mer peptide in each vaccine dose, together with topical imiquimod. The antigens these receptors bind are not known. The sample was PBMCs, taken from a glioma patient whose treatment included an IDH1 peptide vaccine. The receptor set was obtained from a woman aged 40 to 50 with glioma.

CDR3 bases: TGCGCCAGCAGAATAAGCTCTGGAAACACCATATATTTT. Its protein is CASRISSGNTIYF. J is TRBJ1-3 and V is TRBV5-1; unclear D gene. This CDR3 is built from 13 residues. Looked up from germline, CDR1 is SGHRS and CDR2 is YFSETQ. V dropped 5 bases and J dropped 0 bases, with 6 bases sitting between them.

The rearrangement joins TRBV9 to TRBJ1-2; D might be TRBD1 (5 bases). There are 15 residues in the CDR3. The V gene's germline CDR1 is SGDLS and CDR2 YYNGEE. Trimming left V 3 bases short and J 2 bases short, with 14 bases between. The CDR3: CASSGWRGSNYGYTF. Written as DNA, the CDR3 is TGTGCCAGCAGCGGATGGAGGGGAAGCAACTATGGCTACACCTTC.

The gene calls are TRBV6-5 and TRBJ2-7; 10 bases line up with TRBD1. The CDR3 spans 14 residues. Germline V CDR1 and CDR2: MNHEY, SVGAGI. The junction had 4 bases not matched to a gene; V was cut back by 6 bases and J by 2 bases. CDR3 sequence: CASSLGTGAYEQYF. CDR3 nucleotides: TGTGCCAGCAGCCTTGGGACAGGGGCCTACGAGCAGTACTTC.

The rearrangement links TRBV6-6 to TRBJ2-7, with D possibly matching TRBD1 (6 bases). The CDR3 length is 13 residues. Germline values: CDR1 MNHNY, CDR2 SVGAGI (reference sequence). V shed 10 bases and J shed 2 bases, with 15 bases lying between them. CDR3 bases: TGTGCCACCAACAGGGAGATTACCTACGAGCAGTACTTC. Its translation: CATNREITYEQYF.

This clone came up once. The genes are TRBV6-5 and TRBJ2-1; D is perhaps TRBD1 (5 bases). Germline loops: CDR1 MNHEY, CDR2 SVGAGI. CDR3 length: 13 residues. Trimming shortened V by 6 bases and J by 2 bases, and 8 bases separated the two germline ends. As DNA, the CDR3 is TGTGCCAGCAGACCAGGGACCTACAATGAGCAGTTCTTC. Translating gives CASRPGTYNEQFF.

This clone was seen a few times. CDR3 residues: CSVRDTGGGLNTEAFF. For the CDR3, the DNA is TGCAGCGTCCGGGACACCGGGGGGGGACTGAACACTGAAGCTTTCTTT. The chain employs TRBV29-1 and TRBJ1-1, with D maybe TRBD1 (6 bases). Trimming removed 6 bases from V and 0 bases from J, with 20 bases in between. The CDR3 consists of 16 residues. The germline CDR1 and CDR2 sequences are SQVTM and ANQGSEA.

The V and J genes are TRBV5-5 and TRBJ1-3; 7 bases are a match to TRBD1. After removal of 7 bases from V and 0 bases from J, the junction contained 13 bases not matched to a gene. This CDR3 is built from 17 residues. Germline CDR1 and CDR2: SGHKS and YYEKEE (reference sequence). For the CDR3, the DNA is TGTGCCAGCGAGGTCAGGGGGTTACGAAGCTCTGGAAACACCATATATTTT. The encoded protein is CASEVRGLRSSGNTIYF.